One sample yielded the 22 T cell receptor beta chains listed below, sequenced in a study of blood T cell repertoires in COVID-19. TCRdb's table, derived via immunoSEQ multiplex PCR, lists solely in-frame clones and lacks some. The sample has under 200,000 clones, over 80% seen once; the top ten hold 10% to 15%. The sample taken for sequencing was peripheral blood. Every receptor here comes from a man between 65 and 85 years old who had recovered from COVID-19.

The chain joins TRBV29-1 to TRBJ2-1; D call uncertain. Deletions cut 7 bases from V and 0 bases from J, with 7 bases between. The CDR3 spans 12 residues. Per the germline V gene, CDR1 is SQVTM and CDR2 is ANQGSEA. The DNA for the CDR3 is TGCAGCGAGAAGAGCTCCTACAATGAGCAGTTCTTC. It is translated as CSEKSSYNEQFF.

The chain carries TRBV12-3 or TRBV12-4 and TRBJ2-5; D might be TRBD1 (5 bases). The CDR3 length is 12 residues. Trimming took 6 bases from V and 1 from J, leaving 6 bases between them. The CDR3, as DNA: TGTGCCAGCAGGGACATCCAAGAGACCCAGTACTTC. Its translation is CASRDIQETQYF.

The chain recombines TRBV5-1 with TRBJ2-3; D is ambiguous. Germline V gene lookup returns CDR1 SGHRS and CDR2 YFSETQ. This CDR3 contains 16 residues. V lost 1 base and J 0 bases, leaving 12 bases between the germline ends. The CDR3 reads CASSLFTAGSTDTQYF. The CDR3, as DNA: TGCGCCAGCAGCTTGTTCACGGCAGGAAGCACAGATACGCAGTATTTT.

This chain joins TRBV11-2 and TRBJ1-6, with 10 bases identical to TRBD1. Trimming cost V 5 bases and J 8 bases; bases outside gene matches: 6. Germline values: CDR1 SGHAT, CDR2 FQNNGV. This CDR3 contains 15 residues. CDR3 DNA sequence: TGTGCCAGCAGCGCCCGGGACAGGGGACATTCACCCCTCCACTTT. This gives the protein CASSARDRGHSPLHF.

The CDR3 DNA follows: TGCGCCAGCAGCTTGGGGGGCCAGGGGGCTCAGCCCCAGCATTTT. This translates into CASSLGGQGAQPQHF. This chain links TRBV5-1 with TRBJ1-5; 8 bases fit TRBD1. With 0 bases clipped from V and 6 bases from J, the junction kept 5 bases outside the gene matches. Germline-derived CDR1 and CDR2 are SGHRS and YFSETQ. The CDR3 spans 15 residues.

CDR3 nucleotide sequence: TGTGCCAGCAGCCCTTCGAGCCGGAGAACCTACAATGAGCAGTTCTTC. As protein: CASSPSSRRTYNEQFF. The chain carries TRBV7-3 and TRBJ2-1; unclear D gene. The CDR3 sequence is 16 residues long. Germline-derived CDR1 and CDR2 are SGHTA and FQGTGA. Trimming took 5 bases from V and 2 from J, leaving 16 bases between them. The whole variable domain, remainder taken from reference TRBV7-3 and TRBJ2-1, is GAGVSQTPSNKVTEKGKYVELRCDPISGHTALYWYRQSLGQGPEFLIYFQGTGAADDSGLPNDRFFAVRPEGSVSTLKIQRTERGDSAVYLCASSPSSRRTYNEQFFGPGTRLTVL.

The chain couples TRBV6-6 to TRBJ1-5; no reliable D call. In germline, CDR1 is MNHNY, CDR2 SVGAGI (reference sequence). With 0 bases removed from V and 2 bases from J, the gap between germline ends came to 11 bases. CDR3 size: 16 residues. The CDR3 reads CASSYSGGAGNQPQHF. The CDR3 DNA reads as TGTGCCAGCAGTTACTCAGGCGGAGCTGGCAATCAGCCCCAGCATTTT.

V and J are TRBV19 and TRBJ2-1, with 7 bases aligning to TRBD2. Germline V gives CDR1 LNHDA, CDR2 SQIVND (reference sequence). The CDR3 covers 13 residues. The V and J ends lost 4 bases and 7 bases, in that order; junction bases with no gene match: 4. CDR3: CASSSGRRNEQFF. The DNA for the CDR3 is TGTGCCAGTAGTAGCGGGAGAAGGAATGAGCAGTTCTTC.

The genes are TRBV7-3 and TRBJ2-1; 13 bases align to TRBD2. This CDR3 has 15 residues. Germline V CDR1 and CDR2: SGHTA, FQGTGA. The junction had 7 bases not matched to a gene; V was cut back by 5 bases and J by 9 bases. The CDR3: CASSLLAGGPSEQFF. Here the CDR3 DNA reads TGTGCCAGCAGCCTACTAGCGGGAGGGCCAAGTGAGCAGTTCTTC.

J is TRBJ1-1 and V is TRBV6-5; D is unresolved. The V and J ends lost 0 bases and 1 base respectively, with 6 bases between them. The CDR3 runs to 14 residues. Germline loops: CDR1 MNHEY, CDR2 SVGAGI. CDR3 region: CASSYSRGNTEAFF. As DNA, the CDR3 is TGTGCCAGCAGTTACTCCCGCGGGAACACTGAAGCTTTCTTT.

The CDR3 DNA is TGTGCCAGCAGTTTGGCACCCGCTAACTATGGCTACACCTTC. Translating it yields CASSLAPANYGYTF. The rearrangement joins TRBV28 to TRBJ1-2; D call uncertain. V dropped 3 bases and J dropped 0 bases, with 8 bases sitting between them. The CDR3 spans 14 residues. Germline CDR1 and CDR2: MDHEN and SYDVKM.

This clone has a handful of counts. The gene calls are TRBV6-2 or TRBV6-3 and TRBJ2-1; possibly TRBD2 for D (5 bases). The CDR3 is 14 amino acids. The V gene lost 4 bases and the J gene lost 9 bases, with 16 bases spanning the gap. Germline V gene data show CDR1 as MNHEY and CDR2 as SVGEGT. The CDR3 loop reads CASSSTPPSTEQFF. The CDR3 bases are TGTGCCAGCAGTTCCACTCCCCCTAGCACTGAGCAGTTCTTC.

The rearrangement uses TRBV3-1 (or the pseudogene TRBV3-2) and TRBJ2-2; 10 bases align to TRBD2. Germline V CDR1 and CDR2: LGHDT, YNNKEL (reference sequence). V lost 4 bases, J lost 4 bases, and 6 bases stayed unmatched. The CDR3 runs 16 residues. The CDR3 coding sequence is TGTGCCAGCAGCCCTCGCCCTAGCGGGAGCACCGGGGAGCTGTTTTTT. Translation gives CASSPRPSGSTGELFF.

The J gene is TRBJ2-5, the V gene TRBV6-5; 7 nucleotides align to TRBD2. This CDR3 contains 15 residues. Germline V gene lookup returns CDR1 MNHEY and CDR2 SVGAGI. The ends lost 0 bases at V and 3 bases at J; junction bases unmatched: 4. The DNA for the CDR3 is TGTGCCAGCAGTTACTCTAGGGACTACAAAGAGACCCAGTACTTC. Translating gives CASSYSRDYKETQYF.

This chain joins TRBV9 and TRBJ1-2; D uncertain. V dropped 0 bases and J dropped 8 bases, with 17 bases sitting between them. The germline V gene has CDR1 SGDLS and CDR2 YYNGEE. The length of the CDR3 is 15 residues. The CDR3 loop is CASSVDAASSRGYTF. In nucleotides, the CDR3 is TGTGCCAGCAGCGTAGACGCCGCGAGTTCGAGGGGCTACACCTTC. The complete variable domain, with remaining parts taken from reference TRBV9 and TRBJ1-2, reads DSGVTQTPKHLITATGQRVTLRCSPRSGDLSVYWYQQSLDQGLQFLIQYYNGEERAKGNILERFSAQQFPDLHSELNLSSLELGDSALYFCASSVDAASSRGYTFGSGTRLTVV.

The chain couples TRBV5-4 to TRBJ2-1; 9 nucleotides agree with TRBD2. CDR1 is SGHNT, CDR2 YYREEE, per germline (reference sequence). The J segment lost 1 base and the V segment lost 1 base, leaving 9 bases of the junction unmatched. There are 18 residues in the CDR3. The CDR3 loop reads CASSLQSSSGVSYNEQFF. In DNA form, the CDR3 reads TGTGCCAGCAGCTTGCAATCCTCTAGCGGGGTATCCTACAATGAGCAGTTCTTC.

This chain links TRBV18 with TRBJ2-1; TRBD1 is a possible D gene (5 bases). Germline loops: CDR1 KGHSH, CDR2 LQKENI. This CDR3 has 15 amino acids. The V gene lost 1 base and the J gene lost 6 bases, with 13 bases spanning the gap. The chain's CDR3 is CASSPLDSISNEQFF. The CDR3, as DNA: TGTGCCAGCTCACCACTAGACAGTATAAGCAATGAGCAGTTCTTC.

The J gene is TRBJ2-7, the V gene TRBV3-1 (or the pseudogene TRBV3-2); the match to TRBD1 covers 7 bases. The germline gives CDR1 LGHDT, CDR2 YNNKEL (reference sequence). V was pared by 1 base and J by 0 bases, with 3 bases of the junction left unmatched. The CDR3 totals 15 residues. The CDR3 region is CASSQGQGSSYEQYF. The CDR3 nucleotides read TGTGCCAGCAGCCAAGGACAGGGAAGCTCCTACGAGCAGTACTTC.

The rearrangement uses TRBV4-1 and TRBJ2-3; D unclear. With 1 base removed from V and 0 bases from J, the gap between germline ends came to 11 bases. Per the germline V gene, CDR1 is MGHRA and CDR2 is YSYEKL. This CDR3 spans 16 amino acids. The CDR3 DNA is TGCGCCAGCAGCCAAGCGGTGCTCGGGAGCACAGATACGCAGTATTTT. Protein product: CASSQAVLGSTDTQYF.

The J gene is TRBJ1-5, the V gene TRBV7-6; 9 bases agree with TRBD1. V dropped 4 bases and J dropped 3; count of bases not matched to a gene: 4. In germline, CDR1 is SGHVS, CDR2 FNYEAQ. The CDR3 extends over 15 amino acids. The CDR3 nucleotides read TGTGCCAGCAGCTCCGGGACAGGGATCAATCAGCCCCAGCATTTT. Amino acid sequence: CASSSGTGINQPQHF.

The rearrangement links TRBV29-1 to TRBJ2-2; 8 nucleotides agree with TRBD1. Trimming cost V 3 bases and J 7 bases; bases outside gene matches: 10. From germline, CDR1 is SQVTM and CDR2 ANQGSEA. The CDR3 loop spans 15 amino acids. The CDR3 nucleotides are TGCAGCGTTGAGGGCCCCAGGGGGCAGGTCGGGGAGCTGTTTTTT. Protein product: CSVEGPRGQVGELFF.

The CDR3 region is CASSRREGTDTQYF. In nucleotides, the CDR3 is TGTGCCAGCAGCCGGCGGGAAGGCACAGATACGCAGTATTTT. The V gene is TRBV3-1 (or the pseudogene TRBV3-2), the J gene TRBJ2-3, with D possibly matching TRBD2 (6 bases). The CDR3 has 14 amino acids. Germline CDR1 LGHDT, CDR2 YNNKEL (reference sequence). Between the trimmed V and J ends, which lost 4 bases and 1 base, there was a span of 9 bases.